The present T cell receptor (beta chain) was sequenced within a study of OX40 agonist ivuxolimab in advanced cancers. The study's findings and limits: Low normalized T-cell clonal expansion was additionally recorded for some nonresponders.

Assay: immunoSEQ multiplex PCR; the TCRdb copy retains only in-frame clones and omits some. Counted here are roughly 12,000 clones, roughly 89% occurring once; the ten biggest clones make up 45% to 50%. Remarks on this clone: Its antigen is unidentified.

The CDR3 is 11 amino acids. In germline, CDR1 is MDHEN, CDR2 SYDVKM. V was pared by 5 bases and J by 3 bases, with 5 bases between. Here the sequenced sample was CD4+ or CD8+ T cells sorted from blood, taken in a trial of the OX40 agonist ivuxolimab. This clonotype originated in an adult with an advanced solid tumor such as melanoma, head and neck, liver or kidney cancer. J is TRBJ2-7 and V is TRBV28; D ambiguous. CDR3 in amino acids: CASSPNYEQYF. The DNA of the CDR3 is TGTGCCAGCAGTCCAAACTACGAGCAGTACTTC.